This TCR beta chain is from a study of T-cell memory formation after mild COVID-19. Concerning this clonotype itself: Its antigen is as yet unknown.

Study-level points and caveats: Researchers report contracting CD4+ clones mostly in CM and EM, with CD8+ clones in EMRA. Confirmation was lacking for SARS-CoV-2 specificity of second-wave clones that peaked on day 37. A balance of CD4 and CD8 characterized clones contracting day 15 to 85, whereas later expanders leaned CD4+.

TCRdb used MiXCR to reprocess the 5' RACE reads, holding one entry per CDR3 protein. Seen here are a few hundred thousand distinct CDR3 sequences, 13% to 15% observed once, and the top ten hold under 25%. Between the trimmed V and J ends, which lost 0 bases and 0 bases, there was a span of 8 bases. The CDR3 has 15 amino acids. Germline CDR1 and CDR2: LGHNA and YSLEER. This TCR was sampled from a man aged 18 to 29 who had mild COVID-19 (a few samples of this study predate the infection). Cell type and time point are not known. The sequenced sample was PBMCs or a T cell subset sorted from them (not recorded which). This chain links TRBV4-3 with TRBJ1-1; no firm D call. CDR3 sequence: CASSQDRVMNTEAFF. The DNA of the CDR3 is TGCGCCAGCAGCCAAGACCGGGTGATGAACACTGAAGCTTTCTTT.